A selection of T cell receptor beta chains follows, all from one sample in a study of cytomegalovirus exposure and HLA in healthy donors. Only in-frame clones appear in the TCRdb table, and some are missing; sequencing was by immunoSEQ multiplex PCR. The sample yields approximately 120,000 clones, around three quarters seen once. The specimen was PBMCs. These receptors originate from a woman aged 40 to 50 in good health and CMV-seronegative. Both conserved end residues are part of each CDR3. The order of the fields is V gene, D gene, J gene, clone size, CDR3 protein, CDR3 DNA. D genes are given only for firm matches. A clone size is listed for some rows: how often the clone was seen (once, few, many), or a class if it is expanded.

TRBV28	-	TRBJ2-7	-	CASSLTLLAQQYF	TGTGCCAGCAGTCTAACTCTGCTAGCGCAGCAGTACTTC
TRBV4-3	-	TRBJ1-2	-	CASSQGVPRDYGYTF	TGCGCCAGCAGCCAAGGAGTTCCCAGGGATTATGGCTACACCTTC
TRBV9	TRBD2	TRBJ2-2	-	CASRATSGRVSGELFF	TGTGCCAGCAGGGCTACTAGCGGGAGGGTATCCGGGGAGCTGTTTTTT
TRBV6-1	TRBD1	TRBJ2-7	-	CASSVAGTGGTKNLYEQYF	TGTGCCAGCAGTGTTGCCGGGACAGGGGGCACAAAGAACTTATACGAGCAGTACTTC
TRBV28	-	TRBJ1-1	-	CASRNTENTEAFF	TGTGCCAGCAGGAACACCGAGAACACTGAAGCTTTCTTT
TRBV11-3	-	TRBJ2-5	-	CASSPTGSQETQYF	TGTGCCAGCAGCCCAACAGGGTCTCAAGAGACCCAGTACTTC
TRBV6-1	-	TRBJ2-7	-	CASSPNPTGEQYF	TGTGCCAGCAGCCCGAATCCGACGGGCGAGCAGTACTTC
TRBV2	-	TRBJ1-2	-	CASSDYRRSYGYTF	TGTGCCAGCAGTGACTATAGACGGAGCTATGGCTACACCTTC
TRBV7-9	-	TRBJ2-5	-	CASSSWTSQETQYF	TGTGCCAGCAGCTCTTGGACAAGTCAAGAGACCCAGTACTTC
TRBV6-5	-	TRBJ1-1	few	CASSSGTFENTEAFF	TGTGCCAGCAGTTCGGGGACATTTGAGAACACTGAAGCTTTCTTT
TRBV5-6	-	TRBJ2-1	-	CASSLVNNEQFF	TGTGCCAGCAGCTTGGTTAACAATGAGCAGTTCTTC
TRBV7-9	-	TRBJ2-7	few	CASSLAGTYEQYF	TGTGCCAGCAGCTTAGCCGGGACCTACGAGCAGTACTTC
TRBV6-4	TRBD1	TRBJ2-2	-	CASSDSGQGPGELFF	TGTGCCAGCAGTGACTCAGGACAGGGGCCCGGGGAGCTGTTTTTT
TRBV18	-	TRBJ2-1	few	CASSPPQGILNEQFF	TGTGCCAGCTCACCACCTCAGGGGATCCTCAATGAGCAGTTCTTC
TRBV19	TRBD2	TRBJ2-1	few	CASSIFSLAGDNEQFF	TGTGCCAGTAGTATATTCTCGCTAGCGGGAGACAATGAGCAGTTCTTC
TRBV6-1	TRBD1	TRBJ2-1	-	CAGQTGPSSYNEQFF	TGTGCCGGCCAGACAGGGCCGAGCTCCTACAATGAGCAGTTCTTC